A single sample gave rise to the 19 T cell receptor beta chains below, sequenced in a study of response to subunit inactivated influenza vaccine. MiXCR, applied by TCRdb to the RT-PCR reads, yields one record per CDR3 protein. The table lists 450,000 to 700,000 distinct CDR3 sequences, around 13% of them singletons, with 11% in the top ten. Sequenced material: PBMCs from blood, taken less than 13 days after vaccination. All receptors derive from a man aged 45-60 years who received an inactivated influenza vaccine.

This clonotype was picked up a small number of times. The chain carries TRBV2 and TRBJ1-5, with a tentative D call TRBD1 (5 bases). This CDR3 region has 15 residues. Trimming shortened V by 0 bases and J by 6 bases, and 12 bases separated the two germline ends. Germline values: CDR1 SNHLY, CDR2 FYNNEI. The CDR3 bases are TGTGCCAGCAGTGAAGCGCTCGGGGCTCTTCAGCCCCAGCATTTT. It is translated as CASSEALGALQPQHF. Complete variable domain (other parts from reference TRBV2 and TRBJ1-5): EPEVTQTPSHQVTQMGQEVILRCVPISNHLYFYWYRQILGQKVEFLVSFYNNEISEKSEIFDDQFSVERPDGSNFTLKIRSTKLEDSAMYFCASSEALGALQPQHFGDGTRLSIL.

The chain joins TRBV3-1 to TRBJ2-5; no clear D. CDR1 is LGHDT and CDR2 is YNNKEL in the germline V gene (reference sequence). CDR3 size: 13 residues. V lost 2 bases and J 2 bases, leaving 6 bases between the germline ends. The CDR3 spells CASSQTLQETQYF. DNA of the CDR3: TGTGCCAGCAGCCAAACGTTACAAGAGACCCAGTACTTC.

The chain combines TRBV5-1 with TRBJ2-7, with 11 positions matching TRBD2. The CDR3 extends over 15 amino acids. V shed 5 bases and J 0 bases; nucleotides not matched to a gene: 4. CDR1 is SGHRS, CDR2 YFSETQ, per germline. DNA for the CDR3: TGCGCCAGCAGACCGGGACTAGCGGTCTCCTACGAGCAGTACTTC. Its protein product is CASRPGLAVSYEQYF.

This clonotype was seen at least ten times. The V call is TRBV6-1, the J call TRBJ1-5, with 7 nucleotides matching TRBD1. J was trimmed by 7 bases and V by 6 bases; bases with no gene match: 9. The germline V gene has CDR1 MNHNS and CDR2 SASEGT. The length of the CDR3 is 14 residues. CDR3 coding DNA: TGTGCCAGCAGCCCTAAGACAGGGTCGCAGCCCCAGCATTTT. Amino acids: CASSPKTGSQPQHF.

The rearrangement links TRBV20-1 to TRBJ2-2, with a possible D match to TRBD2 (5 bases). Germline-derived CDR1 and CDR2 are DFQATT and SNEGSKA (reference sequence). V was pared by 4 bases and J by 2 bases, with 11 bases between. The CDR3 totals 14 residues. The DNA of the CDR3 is TGCAGTGCTATAGAGAGCGGAAACACCGGGGAGCTGTTTTTT. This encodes CSAIESGNTGELFF.

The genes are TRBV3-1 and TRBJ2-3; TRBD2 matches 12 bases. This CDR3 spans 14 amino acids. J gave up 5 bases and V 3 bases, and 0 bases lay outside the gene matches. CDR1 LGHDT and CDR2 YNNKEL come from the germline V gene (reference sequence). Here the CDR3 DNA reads TGTGCCAGCAGCCAGACTAGCGGGAGAGATACGCAGTATTTT. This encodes CASSQTSGRDTQYF.

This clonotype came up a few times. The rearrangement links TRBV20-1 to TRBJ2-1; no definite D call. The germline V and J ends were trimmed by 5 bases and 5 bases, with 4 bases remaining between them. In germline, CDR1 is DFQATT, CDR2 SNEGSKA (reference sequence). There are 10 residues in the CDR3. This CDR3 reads CSAGHNEQFF. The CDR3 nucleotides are TGCAGTGCTGGACACAATGAGCAGTTCTTC.

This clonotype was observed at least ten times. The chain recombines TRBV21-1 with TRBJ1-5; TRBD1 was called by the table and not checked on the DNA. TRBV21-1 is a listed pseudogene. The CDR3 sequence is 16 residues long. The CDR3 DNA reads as TGTGCCAGCAGCAAGGAGTATCAGGGAATTCCTCAGCCCCAGCATTTT. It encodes CASSKEYQGIPQPQHF.

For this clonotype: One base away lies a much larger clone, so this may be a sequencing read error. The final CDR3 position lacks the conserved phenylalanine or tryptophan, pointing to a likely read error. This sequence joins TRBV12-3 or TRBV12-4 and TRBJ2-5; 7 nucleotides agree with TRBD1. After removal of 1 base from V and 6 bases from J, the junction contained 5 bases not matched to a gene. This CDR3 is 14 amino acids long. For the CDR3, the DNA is TGTGCCAGCAGTTTAGGAGCGAGGGGGCAGACCCAGTACCTC. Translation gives CASSLGARGQTQYL.

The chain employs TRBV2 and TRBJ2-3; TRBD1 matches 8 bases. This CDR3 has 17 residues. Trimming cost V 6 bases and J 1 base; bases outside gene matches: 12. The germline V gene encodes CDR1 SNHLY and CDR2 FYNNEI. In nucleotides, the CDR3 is TGTGCCAGCAGCGGGGGACAGGTCCGGAGCGGCACAGATACGCAGTATTTT. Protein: CASSGGQVRSGTDTQYF.

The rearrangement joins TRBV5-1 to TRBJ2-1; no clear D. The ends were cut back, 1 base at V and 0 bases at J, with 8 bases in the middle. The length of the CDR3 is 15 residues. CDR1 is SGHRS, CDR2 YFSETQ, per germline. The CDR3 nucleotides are TGCGCCAGCAGCTTGATTAGTCCCTCCTACAATGAGCAGTTCTTC. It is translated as CASSLISPSYNEQFF.

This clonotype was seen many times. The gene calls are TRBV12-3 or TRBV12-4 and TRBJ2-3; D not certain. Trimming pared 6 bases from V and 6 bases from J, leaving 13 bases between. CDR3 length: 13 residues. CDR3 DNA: TGTGCCAGCAGACTCCTACTTCGGGATACGCAGTATTTT. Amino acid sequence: CASRLLLRDTQYF.

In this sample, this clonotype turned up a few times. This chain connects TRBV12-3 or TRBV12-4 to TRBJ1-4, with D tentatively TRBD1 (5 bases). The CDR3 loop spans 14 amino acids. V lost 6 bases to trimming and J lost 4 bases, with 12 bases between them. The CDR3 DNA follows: TGTGCCAGCAGCCTAGACAGAAATAATGAAAAACTGTTTTTT. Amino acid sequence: CASSLDRNNEKLFF.

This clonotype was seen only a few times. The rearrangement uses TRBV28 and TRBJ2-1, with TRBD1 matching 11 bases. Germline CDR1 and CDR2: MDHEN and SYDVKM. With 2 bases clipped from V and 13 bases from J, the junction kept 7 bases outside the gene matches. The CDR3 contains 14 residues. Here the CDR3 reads CASSLMPGTGGQFF. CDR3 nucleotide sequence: TGTGCCAGCAGTTTAATGCCGGGGACAGGGGGTCAGTTCTTC.

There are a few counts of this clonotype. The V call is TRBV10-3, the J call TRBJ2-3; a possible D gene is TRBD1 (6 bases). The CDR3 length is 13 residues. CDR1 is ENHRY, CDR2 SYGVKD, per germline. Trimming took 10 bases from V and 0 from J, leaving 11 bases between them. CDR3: CATRDKSTDTQYF. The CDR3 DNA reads TGTGCCACCCGGGACAAGAGCACAGATACGCAGTATTTT.

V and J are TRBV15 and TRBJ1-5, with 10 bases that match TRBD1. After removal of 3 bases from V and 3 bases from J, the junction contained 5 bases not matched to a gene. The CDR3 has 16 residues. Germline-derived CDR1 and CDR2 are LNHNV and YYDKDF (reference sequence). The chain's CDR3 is CATSREGQGINQPQHF. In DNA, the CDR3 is TGTGCCACCAGCAGGGAGGGACAGGGGATCAATCAGCCCCAGCATTTT.

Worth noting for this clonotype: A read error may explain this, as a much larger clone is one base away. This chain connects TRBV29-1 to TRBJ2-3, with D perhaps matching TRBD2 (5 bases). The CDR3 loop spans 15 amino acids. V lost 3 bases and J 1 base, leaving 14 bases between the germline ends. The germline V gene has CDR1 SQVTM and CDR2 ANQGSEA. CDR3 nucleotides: TGCAGCGTTGACGGAACACCGGGGTGCACAGATACGCAGTATTTT. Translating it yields CSVDGTPGCTDTQYF.

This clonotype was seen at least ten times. CDR3: CATSRTSGGAFGYNEQFF. The CDR3, as DNA: TGTGCCACCAGCAGAACTAGCGGGGGGGCCTTTGGGTACAATGAGCAGTTCTTC. The chain couples TRBV15 to TRBJ2-1; 13 nucleotides align to TRBD2. This CDR3 is 18 amino acids long. V gave up 2 bases and J gave up 4 bases; unmatched junction bases: 8. Germline loops: CDR1 LNHNV, CDR2 YYDKDF (reference sequence).

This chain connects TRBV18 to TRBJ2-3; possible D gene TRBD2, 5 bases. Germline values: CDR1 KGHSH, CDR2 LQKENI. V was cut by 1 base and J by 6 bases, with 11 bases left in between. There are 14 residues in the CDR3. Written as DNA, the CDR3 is TGTGCCAGCTCACCACTGGGCAGGAGGGATACGCAGTATTTT. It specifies CASSPLGRRDTQYF.